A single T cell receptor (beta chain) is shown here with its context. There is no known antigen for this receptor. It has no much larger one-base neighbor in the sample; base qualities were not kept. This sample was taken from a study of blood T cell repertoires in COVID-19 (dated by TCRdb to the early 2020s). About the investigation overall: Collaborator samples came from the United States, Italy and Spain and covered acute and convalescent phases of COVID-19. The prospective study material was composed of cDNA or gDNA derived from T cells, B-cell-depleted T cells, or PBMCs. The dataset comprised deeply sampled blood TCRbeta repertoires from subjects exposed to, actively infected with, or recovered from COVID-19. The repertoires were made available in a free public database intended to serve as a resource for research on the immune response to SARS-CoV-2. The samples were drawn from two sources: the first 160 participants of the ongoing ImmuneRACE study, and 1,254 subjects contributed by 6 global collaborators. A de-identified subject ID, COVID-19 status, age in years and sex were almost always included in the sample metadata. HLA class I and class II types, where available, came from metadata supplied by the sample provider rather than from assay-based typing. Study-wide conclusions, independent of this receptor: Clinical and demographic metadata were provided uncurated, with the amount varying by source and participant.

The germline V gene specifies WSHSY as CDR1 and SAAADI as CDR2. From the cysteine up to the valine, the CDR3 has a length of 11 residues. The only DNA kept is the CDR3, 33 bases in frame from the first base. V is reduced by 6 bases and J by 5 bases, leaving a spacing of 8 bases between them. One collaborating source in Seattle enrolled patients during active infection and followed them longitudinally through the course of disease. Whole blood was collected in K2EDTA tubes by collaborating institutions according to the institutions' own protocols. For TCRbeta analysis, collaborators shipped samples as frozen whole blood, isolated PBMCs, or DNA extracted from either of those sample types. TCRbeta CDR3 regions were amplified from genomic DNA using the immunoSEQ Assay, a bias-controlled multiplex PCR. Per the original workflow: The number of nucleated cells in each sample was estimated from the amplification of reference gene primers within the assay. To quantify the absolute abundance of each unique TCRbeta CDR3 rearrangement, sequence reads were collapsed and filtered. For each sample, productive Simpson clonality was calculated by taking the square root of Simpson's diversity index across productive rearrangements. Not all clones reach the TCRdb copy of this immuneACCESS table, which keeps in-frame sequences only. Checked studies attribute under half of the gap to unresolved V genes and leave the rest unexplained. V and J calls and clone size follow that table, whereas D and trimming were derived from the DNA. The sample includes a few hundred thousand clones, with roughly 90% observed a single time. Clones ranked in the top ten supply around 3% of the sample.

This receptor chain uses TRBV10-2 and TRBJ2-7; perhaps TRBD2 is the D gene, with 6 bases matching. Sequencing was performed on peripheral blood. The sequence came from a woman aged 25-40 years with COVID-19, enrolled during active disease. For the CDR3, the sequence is CASRGGNEQYV. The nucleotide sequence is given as TGCGCCAGCAGGGGGGGAAACGAGCAGTACGTC.